This TCR beta chain derives from a study of human T cells and chemical hapten exposure (dated by TCRdb to about 2021). The study in broad terms: For sensitization, 2% DPC in acetone was applied to a roughly 2 cm by roughly 2 cm area of upper inner arm skin. Peripheral blood TCR repertoire changes were tracked in vivo in alopecia patients during primary and secondary sensitization to the hapten diphenylcyclopropenone (DPC). About 29 alopecia patients gave blood for TCR sequencing at one to four time points (pre-sensitization, 2, 6 and 24 weeks). Throughout the study period of 20 to 25 weeks, patients also received therapeutic DPC doses to the scalp every week. Patch testing was done on the upper back using Finn chambers containing 0.01% DPC, and results were scored after 6 days according to International Contact Dermatitis Research Group standards. Blood samples were taken from patients before sensitization (week 0) and at 2, 6 and about 24 weeks after DPC sensitization. Alopecia areata with under or over 50% scalp involvement, alopecia totalis and alopecia universalis were represented in the patient cohort, which was mostly female. The libraries were sequenced as a pool, and the TCR yield per sample differed mostly because of small variations in library volumes within the pool.

In the germline V gene (reference sequence), CDR1 corresponds to LNHDA and CDR2 to SQIVND. Taken from cysteine to phenylalanine, the CDR3 has 13 residues. The retained sequence is limited to the CDR3, 39 bases, with the frame set at the first base. V and J are truncated by 6 bases and 4 bases respectively, leaving an intervening sequence of 10 bases. The library was generated by RACE. Instrument on record: NextSeq 500. During library preparation, unique molecular identifiers were attached to individual cDNA molecules so that TCRs could be counted quantitatively and reproducibly. Both TCR alpha and TCR beta chains were sequenced from each blood RNA sample. The paper's data handling went like this. Samples had a median of approximately 96,000 TCRs, with a range from about 20,000 to 690,600. V, J and CDR3 annotation of the TCR reads was performed with the Decombinator software suite. To make PS versus PT1 abundance plots, every sample was subsampled to the same number of TCRs (28,000). TCRs were defined as expanded if absent before sensitization and observed at least eight times at the 2-week time point. TCRdb took the public reads, trimmed them with fastp at Q25, ran MiXCR for clone calling and kept in-frame beta chains. Here each entry gathers all rows of one CDR3 protein and keeps the most common genes and DNA. TCRdb's processing, not the study's, gives the V and J calls here. The sample records around 120,000 distinct CDR3 sequences, roughly an eighth of which are singletons. Over 0.85% of the sample goes to the ten largest clones.

In the paper's terms, the time point label means: patch test 1, 2 weeks after DPC sensitization. What this sample's treatment or condition label stands for: therapeutic diphenylcyclopropenone sensitization with weekly scalp DPC. At every patch-test visit, the blood draw took place before the patch test was put on. Eligible patients were aged 18 to 70, diagnosed with alopecia, deemed suitable for DPC therapy, and excluded if pregnant. Unfractionated whole blood was collected in Tempus Blood RNA tubes, and total RNA was extracted from that blood. What the research found in general, with its limitations: A positive correlation was found between the number of PT1 expanded TCRs and patch test score, with significance reached at thresholds 8, 16 and 32 but not 4. Repeated subsampling changed both the strength of the expansion versus patch-test correlation and the threshold at which that correlation became significant. Compared with pre-sensitization or healthy control sets, expanded TCRs formed significantly more large CDR3 similarity clusters, which is consistent with antigen-driven responses. Alopecia, a presumed autoimmune disease, was present in all patients, so the immune response of the patients might differ from that of healthy individuals. DPC sensitization did not change how many TCRs were above 1 in 1000 frequency, and no evidence was found of alterations in global repertoire structure.

This clonotype was seen a handful of times. The clone's antigen remains unknown. No base qualities exist here, and no much larger clone lies one base off it. The V gene is TRBV19 and the J gene is TRBJ1-5; TRBD1 is a possible D gene, resting on 6 matching bases. Sequencing was performed on whole blood, taken in connection with sensitization to the hapten diphenylcyclopropenone (DPC). This TCR came from a man aged 18 to 29 with alopecia areata. Some clones in this sample may be carry-over from other donors' samples. The bases read TGTGCCAGTAGACAGGACAGAAATCAGCCCCAGCATTTT. Its amino acids are CASRQDRNQPQHF.